This paragraph reports one T cell receptor beta chain. These data are taken from a study of glioma-infiltrating T cells after dendritic cell vaccination. Noted time point: after dendritic cell vaccination, including at tumor progression/relapse. TCRdb keeps only in-frame clones here, not all; method: immunoSEQ multiplex PCR. The repertoire holds approximately 24,000 clones, nearly 90% seen once, with 2.5% to 3% in the top ten. V gave up 3 bases and J gave up 2 bases; unmatched junction bases: 3. This CDR3 spans 14 amino acids. CDR1 is SGHDT, CDR2 YYEEEE, per germline. The sample in question was blood, obtained after dendritic cell vaccination. This chain uses TRBV5-6 with TRBJ2-7; 9 bases line up with TRBD1. This TCR was recovered from a human donor with glioblastoma. CDR3 loop: CASSSRQGAYEQYF. Written as DNA, the CDR3 is TGTGCCAGCAGCTCAAGACAGGGGGCCTACGAGCAGTACTTC.